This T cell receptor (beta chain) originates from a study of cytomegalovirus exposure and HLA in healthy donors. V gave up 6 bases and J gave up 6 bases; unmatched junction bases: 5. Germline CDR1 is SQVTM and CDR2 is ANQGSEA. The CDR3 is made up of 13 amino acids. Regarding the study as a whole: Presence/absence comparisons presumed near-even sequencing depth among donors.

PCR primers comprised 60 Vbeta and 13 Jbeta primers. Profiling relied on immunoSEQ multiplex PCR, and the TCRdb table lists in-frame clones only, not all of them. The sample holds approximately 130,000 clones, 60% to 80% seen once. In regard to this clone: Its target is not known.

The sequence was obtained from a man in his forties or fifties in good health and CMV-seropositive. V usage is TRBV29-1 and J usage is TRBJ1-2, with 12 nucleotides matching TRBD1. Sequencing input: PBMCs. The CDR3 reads CSVGGTGGHGYTF. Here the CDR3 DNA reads TGCAGCGTGGGGGGGACAGGGGGCCATGGCTACACCTTC.